The 20 T cell receptor beta chains given below trace back to one sample, sequenced in a study of shared clonotypes between healthy human individuals. Profiling relied on immunoSEQ multiplex PCR, and the TCRdb table lists in-frame clones only, not all of them. Of about 700,000 clones listed, around 92% were seen once; the top ten hold 24%. The naive CD8 subset, CD45RO-negative cells positively selected for CCR7, excluded terminally differentiated effector memory CD45RA+ cells. The material sequenced was naive CD8+ T cells sorted from blood. These receptors originate from a man aged 30 to 39 in good health.

CDR3 coding DNA: TGTGCCAGCAAGGAGGGACGACTCGGGGGCACAGATACGCAGTATTTT. Its translation is CASKEGRLGGTDTQYF. This chain connects TRBV11-3 to TRBJ2-3, with D possibly being TRBD2 (6 bases). Germline V gene data show CDR1 as SGHNT and CDR2 as YENEEA. Trimming stripped 7 bases from V and 1 base from J, with 18 bases between. The CDR3 has 16 residues.

The chain employs TRBV27 and TRBJ2-7; 10 nucleotides match TRBD2. CDR3 length equals 16 residues. In germline, CDR1 is MNHEY, CDR2 SMNVEV (reference sequence). V was pared by 5 bases and J by 0 bases, with 7 bases of the junction left unmatched. The CDR3 loop reads CASSTSIAGGSYEQYF. DNA for the CDR3: TGTGCCAGCAGTACATCAATAGCGGGAGGCTCCTACGAGCAGTACTTC.

The chain employs TRBV6-5 and TRBJ2-7; D is possibly TRBD1 (6 bases). This CDR3 has 15 amino acids. Trimming left V 3 bases short and J 3 bases short, with 15 bases between. Germline V lookup: CDR1 MNHEY, CDR2 SVGAGI. The CDR3 DNA reads as TGTGCCAGCAGTTATCACCCAGGGGAAGACTACGAGCAGTACTTC. This codes for CASSYHPGEDYEQYF.

This chain joins TRBV5-1 and TRBJ1-1; 7 bases are a match to TRBD1. J lost 3 bases, V lost 0 bases, and 2 bases had no gene match. The CDR3 is 14 residues long. Germline CDR1 and CDR2: SGHRS and YFSETQ. The CDR3 sequence: CASSLERGHTEAFF. Here the CDR3 DNA reads TGCGCCAGCAGCTTGGAAAGGGGGCACACTGAAGCTTTCTTT.

Points on this clone: One end of the junction fails to match germline, which may point to a read error. V gene TRBV7-8 combines with J gene TRBJ2-3, with a tentative D call TRBD2 (5 bases). The CDR3 extends over 15 amino acids. The germline CDR1 and CDR2 sequences are SGHVS and FQNEAQ. The CDR3 sequence: CASSFPSTLLSLESF. As DNA, the CDR3 is TGTGCCAGCAGCTTCCCTAGCACCCTTCTTTCTTTAGAGAGCTTT.

The V and J genes are TRBV9 and TRBJ1-4; a weak D match, TRBD1 (6 bases). CDR3 size: 15 residues. Trimming removed 4 bases from V and 4 bases from J, with 14 bases in between. Germline CDR1 SGDLS, CDR2 YYNGEE. Written as DNA, the CDR3 is TGTGCCAGCAGCCGCAACAGGGCCGGTAATGAAAAACTGTTTTTT. It translates to CASSRNRAGNEKLFF.

V gene TRBV6-5 combines with J gene TRBJ1-5, with D maybe TRBD1 (5 bases). V was pared by 2 bases and J by 4 bases, with 12 bases between. Germline CDR1 reads MNHEY; CDR2 reads SVGAGI. The CDR3 loop spans 15 amino acids. The CDR3 protein is CASSYSRRGNQPQHF. The CDR3 region has the DNA TGTGCCAGCAGTTACAGTAGACGGGGGAATCAGCCCCAGCATTTT.

The rearrangement uses TRBV4-1 and TRBJ2-1; D call uncertain. The CDR3 sequence is 12 residues long. V lost 1 base and J lost 10, with 8 bases in between. CDR1 and CDR2 (germline): MGHRA, YSYEKL. The CDR3 here is CASSQVGSEQFF. In DNA form, the CDR3 reads TGCGCCAGCAGCCAAGTGGGCAGCGAGCAGTTCTTC.

This sequence joins TRBV14 and TRBJ2-1; D remains ambiguous. Germline V gene sequence: CDR1 SGHDN, CDR2 FVKESK. Trimming removed 1 base at V and 2 bases at J, with 12 bases between. The CDR3 extends over 16 amino acids. The CDR3 DNA reads as TGTGCCAGCAGCCAAGGCCTAGGTATCCCCTACAATGAGCAGTTCTTC. Translation gives CASSQGLGIPYNEQFF. Combining the CDR3 with reference TRBV14 and TRBJ2-1 gives the whole variable domain EAGVTQFPSHSVIEKGQTVTLRCDPISGHDNLYWYRRVMGKEIKFLLHFVKESKQDESGMPNNRFLAERTGGTYSTLKVQPAELEDSGVYFCASSQGLGIPYNEQFFGPGTRLTVL.

This chain joins TRBV20-1 and TRBJ1-1; 8 bases fit TRBD1. The trim removed 6 bases at V and 7 bases at J, leaving 4 bases unmatched. The CDR3 is made up of 11 amino acids. CDR1 DFQATT and CDR2 SNEGSKA come from the germline V gene (reference sequence). The CDR3 spells CSATTGVEAFF. The DNA of the CDR3 is TGCAGTGCAACGACAGGGGTTGAAGCTTTCTTT.

J is TRBJ2-1 and V is TRBV7-8; weak D call: TRBD2 (5 bases). Germline values: CDR1 SGHVS, CDR2 FQNEAQ. The V end was cut by 1 base, the J end by 0 bases, with 13 bases between. The CDR3 is 17 residues long. CDR3 nucleotides: TGTGCCAGCAGCTTAGTACTTCAGCGGAGCTCCTACAATGAGCAGTTCTTC. Translation: CASSLVLQRSSYNEQFF.

This sequence joins TRBV9 and TRBJ2-6; D not resolved. V shed 5 bases and J shed 2 bases, with 8 bases lying between them. Germline CDR1 is SGDLS and CDR2 is YYNGEE. The CDR3 has 14 amino acids. The CDR3 DNA follows: TGTGCCAGCAGGGGTATTGCTGGGGCCAACGTCCTGACTTTC. This sequence encodes CASRGIAGANVLTF.

The chain recombines TRBV27 with TRBJ2-5, with 7 bases that match TRBD1. This CDR3 contains 15 residues. Trimming took 2 bases from V and 8 from J; bases not matched to a gene: 11. Looked up from germline, CDR1 is MNHEY and CDR2 is SMNVEV (reference sequence). CDR3 bases: TGTGCCAGCAGTTTAGCCCGGGACAGCAAGAGAACCCAGTACTTC. This translates into CASSLARDSKRTQYF.

The chain joins TRBV4-1 to TRBJ2-7; weak D call: TRBD2 (5 bases). The V and J ends lost 2 bases and 0 bases respectively, with 11 bases between them. CDR3 length: 15 residues. The germline V gene has CDR1 MGHRA and CDR2 YSYEKL. Written as DNA, the CDR3 is TGCGCCAGCAGCCAACACGAGGGATTCTCCTACGAGCAGTACTTC. Translated, it gives CASSQHEGFSYEQYF.

In its sample, this clone was seen a few times. The chain combines TRBV10-2 with TRBJ2-7, with D unresolved. The V and J ends lost 2 bases and 4 bases respectively, with 9 bases between them. CDR3 length: 13 residues. Per germline, CDR1 WSHSY and CDR2 SAAADI. CDR3 sequence reads: CASSENSPYEQYF. Here the CDR3 DNA reads TGCGCCAGCAGTGAGAACTCCCCTTACGAGCAGTACTTC.

CDR3 loop: CASSSPGQGVLEQYF. DNA of the CDR3: TGTGCCAGCAGCTCACCGGGACAGGGGGTCCTCGAGCAGTACTTC. J is TRBJ2-7 and V is TRBV5-5; 11 nucleotides agree with TRBD1. V was clipped by 3 bases and J by 6 bases; unmatched bases: 8. The CDR3 consists of 15 residues. Germline values: CDR1 SGHKS, CDR2 YYEKEE (reference sequence). Full variable domain (rest looked up from reference TRBV5-5 and TRBJ2-7): DAGVTQSPTHLIKTRGQQVTLRCSPISGHKSVSWYQQVLGQGPQFIFQYYEKEERGRGNFPDRFSARQFPNYSSELNVNALLLGDSALYLCASSSPGQGVLEQYFGPGTRLTVT.

V and J are TRBV5-1 and TRBJ2-7, with D tentatively TRBD1 (6 bases). CDR1 and CDR2 from the germline V gene are SGHRS and YFSETQ. CDR3 length equals 14 residues. V dropped 0 bases and J dropped 2 bases, with 9 bases sitting between them. The CDR3 DNA reads TGCGCCAGCAGCTTGGAGCAGGGGCCCTACGAGCAGTACTTC. Amino acid sequence: CASSLEQGPYEQYF.

The rearrangement links TRBV7-2 to TRBJ1-5; 9 positions agree with TRBD1. This CDR3 is 14 amino acids long. CDR1 is SGHTA, CDR2 FQGNSA, per germline. V gave up 3 bases and J gave up 7 bases; unmatched junction bases: 4. CDR3 in DNA: TGTGCCAGCAGCTTTGGACAGGGGTTACAGCCCCAGCATTTT. Translating it yields CASSFGQGLQPQHF. Complete variable domain (other parts from reference TRBV7-2 and TRBJ1-5): GAGVSQSPSNKVTEKGKDVELRCDPISGHTALYWYRQSLGQGLEFLIYFQGNSAPDKSGLPSDRFSAERTGGSVSTLTIQRTQQEDSAVYLCASSFGQGLQPQHFGDGTRLSIL.

This sequence joins TRBV9 and TRBJ2-5; possible D gene TRBD1, 6 bases. The CDR3 spans 13 residues. Germline V CDR1 and CDR2: SGDLS, YYNGEE. Trimming pared 4 bases from V and 7 bases from J, leaving 14 bases between. DNA of the CDR3: TGTGCCAGCAGCCCAACGGACAGTTCGACCCAGTACTTC. Protein: CASSPTDSSTQYF.

The rearrangement joins TRBV9 to TRBJ2-3, with 7 nucleotides matching TRBD2. The CDR3 is 16 amino acids. After removal of 3 bases from V and 6 bases from J, the junction contained 13 bases not matched to a gene. From germline, CDR1 is SGDLS and CDR2 YYNGEE. CDR3 in DNA: TGTGCCAGCAGCGCTGGTGGGCTAGCGGCCGGGGATACGCAGTATTTT. Its protein is CASSAGGLAAGDTQYF.